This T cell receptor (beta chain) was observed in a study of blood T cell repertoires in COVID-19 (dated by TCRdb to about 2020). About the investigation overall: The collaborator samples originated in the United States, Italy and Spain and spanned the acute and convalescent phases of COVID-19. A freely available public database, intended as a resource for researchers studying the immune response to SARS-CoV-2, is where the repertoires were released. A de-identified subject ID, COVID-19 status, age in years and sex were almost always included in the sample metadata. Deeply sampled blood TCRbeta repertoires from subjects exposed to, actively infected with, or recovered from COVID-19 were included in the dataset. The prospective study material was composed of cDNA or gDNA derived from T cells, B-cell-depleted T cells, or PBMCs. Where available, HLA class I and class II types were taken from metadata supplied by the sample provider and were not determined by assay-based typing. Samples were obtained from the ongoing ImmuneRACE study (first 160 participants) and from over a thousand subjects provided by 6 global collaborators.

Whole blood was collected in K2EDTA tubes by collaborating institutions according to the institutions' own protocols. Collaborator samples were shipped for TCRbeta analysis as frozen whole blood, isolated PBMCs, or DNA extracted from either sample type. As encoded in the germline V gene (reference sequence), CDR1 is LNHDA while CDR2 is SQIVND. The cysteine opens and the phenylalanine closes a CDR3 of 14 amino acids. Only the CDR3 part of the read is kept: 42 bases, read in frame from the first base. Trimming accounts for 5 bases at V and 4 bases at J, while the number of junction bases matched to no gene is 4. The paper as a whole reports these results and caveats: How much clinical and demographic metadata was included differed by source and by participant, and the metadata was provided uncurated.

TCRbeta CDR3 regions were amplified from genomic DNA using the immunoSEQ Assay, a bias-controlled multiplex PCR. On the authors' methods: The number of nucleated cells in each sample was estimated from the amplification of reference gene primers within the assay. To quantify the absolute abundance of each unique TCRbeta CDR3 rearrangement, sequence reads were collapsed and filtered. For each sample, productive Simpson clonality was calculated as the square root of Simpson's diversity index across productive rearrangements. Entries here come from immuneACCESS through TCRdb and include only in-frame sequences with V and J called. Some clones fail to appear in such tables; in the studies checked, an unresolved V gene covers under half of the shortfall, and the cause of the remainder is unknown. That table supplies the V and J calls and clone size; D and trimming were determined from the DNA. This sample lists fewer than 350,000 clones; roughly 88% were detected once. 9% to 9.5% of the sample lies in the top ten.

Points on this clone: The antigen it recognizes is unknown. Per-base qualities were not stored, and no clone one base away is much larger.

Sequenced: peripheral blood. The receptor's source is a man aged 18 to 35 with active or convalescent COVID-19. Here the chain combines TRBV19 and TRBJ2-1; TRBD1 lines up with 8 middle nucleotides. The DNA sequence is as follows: TGTGCCAGTAGTGTATGGACAGGGTACAATGAGCAGTTCTTC. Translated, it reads CASSVWTGYNEQFF.